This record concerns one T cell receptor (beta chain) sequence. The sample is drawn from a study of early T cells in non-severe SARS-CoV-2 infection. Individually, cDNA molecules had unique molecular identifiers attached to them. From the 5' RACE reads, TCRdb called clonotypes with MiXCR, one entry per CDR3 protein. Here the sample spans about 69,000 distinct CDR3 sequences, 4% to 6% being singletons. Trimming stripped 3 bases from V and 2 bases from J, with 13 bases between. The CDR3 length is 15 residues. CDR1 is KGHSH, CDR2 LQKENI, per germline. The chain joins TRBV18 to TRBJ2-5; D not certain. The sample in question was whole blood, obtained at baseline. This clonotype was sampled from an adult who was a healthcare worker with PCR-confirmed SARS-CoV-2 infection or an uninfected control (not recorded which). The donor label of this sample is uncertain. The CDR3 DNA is TGTGCCAGCTCACCGACATGGTTGGGGCAAGAGACCCAGTACTTC. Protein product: CASSPTWLGQETQYF.